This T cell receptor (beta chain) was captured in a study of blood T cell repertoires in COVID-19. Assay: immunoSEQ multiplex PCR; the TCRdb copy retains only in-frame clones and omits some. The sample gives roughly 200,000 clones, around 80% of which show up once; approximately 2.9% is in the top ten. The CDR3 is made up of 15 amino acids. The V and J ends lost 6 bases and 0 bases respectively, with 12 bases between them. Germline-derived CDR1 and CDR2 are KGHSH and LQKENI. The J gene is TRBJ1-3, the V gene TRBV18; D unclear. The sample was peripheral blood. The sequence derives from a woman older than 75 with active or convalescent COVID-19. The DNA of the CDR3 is TGTGCCAGCTCGCCGCGCTCCATCTCTGGAAACACCATATATTTT. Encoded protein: CASSPRSISGNTIYF.